This T cell receptor (beta chain) was recovered during a study of blood T cell repertoires in COVID-19 (dated by TCRdb to about 2020). Regarding the study in general: The collaborator samples originated in the United States, Italy and Spain and spanned the acute and convalescent phases of COVID-19. Subjects who had been exposed to COVID-19, were actively infected with it, or had recovered from it provided the deeply sampled blood TCRbeta repertoires that made up the dataset. The material from the prospective study consisted of cDNA or gDNA derived from T cells, B-cell-depleted T cells, or PBMCs. A freely available public database, intended as a resource for researchers studying the immune response to SARS-CoV-2, is where the repertoires were released. Where HLA class I and class II types were available, the types were taken from metadata supplied by the sample provider, not from assay-based typing. Samples were obtained from the ongoing ImmuneRACE study (first 160 participants) and from about 1,300 subjects provided by 6 global collaborators. The sample metadata nearly always contained a de-identified subject ID, COVID-19 status, age in years and sex.

For CDR1 and CDR2, the germline V gene lists SGHRS and YFSETQ. CDR3 length: 17 amino acids, cysteine to phenylalanine. The entry retains the CDR3 DNA only, 51 bases that are in frame from base 1. V has 4 bases trimmed and J has 5 bases trimmed; junction bases matching no gene number 9. This clone has a handful of counts. Its specific antigen is unknown. It has no much larger one-base neighbor in the sample; base qualities were not kept. TCRbeta CDR3 regions were amplified from genomic DNA using the immunoSEQ Assay, a bias-controlled multiplex PCR. The authors' analysis ran thus. Within the assay, amplification of reference gene primers was used to estimate how many nucleated cells each sample contained. Sequence reads were collapsed and filtered to measure the absolute abundance of every unique TCRbeta CDR3 rearrangement. Productive Simpson clonality was computed per sample as the square root of Simpson's diversity index over productive rearrangements. The table was pulled from immuneACCESS by TCRdb, which kept in-frame rearrangements only. Such tables lose some clones; where checked, under half of the loss comes from unresolved V genes, and the rest has no known cause. V and J calls and clone size come straight from that table; D and trimming were deduced from the DNA. The sample records around 94,000 clones, about 85% of which are singletons. Roughly 3.2% of the sample is held by the ten biggest clonotypes.

Each collaborating institution followed its own protocols to collect whole blood in K2EDTA tubes. For TCRbeta analysis, collaborators shipped samples in one of three forms: frozen whole blood, isolated PBMCs, or DNA extracted from either of those sample types. Results the study describes overall, beyond this receptor: The amount of clinical and demographic metadata varied by source and participant and was provided uncurated.

What was sequenced was peripheral blood. The chain was built from TRBV5-1 and TRBJ2-7, and 16 junctional nucleotides match TRBD2. The clonotype originates from a man aged 45-60 years with acute or convalescent COVID-19. The nucleotide sequence is given as TGCGCCAGCAGCGGACCGGGACTAGCGGGAGGGCCGAACGAGCAGTACTTC. This gives the protein CASSGPGLAGGPNEQYF.